Shown below are 4 T cell receptor beta chains from a single sample sequenced in a study of PD-L1 blockade in urothelial cancer. Libraries were prepared by immunoSEQ multiplex PCR; TCRdb keeps only in-frame clonotypes and omits some of them. The table records under 35,000 clones, around nine tenths of them present only once. The material was PBMCs, obtained around atezolizumab (anti-PD-L1) treatment. The receptors here all came from a man between 45 and 60 years old with urothelial cancer.

This chain joins TRBV10-1 and TRBJ2-5; possibly TRBD2 for D (6 bases). CDR3 length: 12 amino acids. In germline, CDR1 is WNHNN, CDR2 SYGVQD (reference sequence). Trimming stripped 6 bases from V and 2 bases from J, with 7 bases between. DNA for the CDR3: TGCGCCAGCAGCGGGGGACAAGAGACCCAGTACTTC. Its protein is CASSGGQETQYF.

The rearrangement uses TRBV5-5 and TRBJ1-2; D remains unclear. The CDR3 loop spans 14 amino acids. V was shortened by 0 bases and J by 6 bases, with 12 bases between the two germline ends. CDR1 and CDR2 (germline): SGHKS, YYEKEE (reference sequence). In nucleotides, the CDR3 is TGTGCCAGCAGCTTGGGAGGAACCCACGATGGCTACACCTTC. Protein product: CASSLGGTHDGYTF.

This chain connects TRBV5-1 to TRBJ2-5; perhaps TRBD2 as D (5 bases). Trimming shortened V by 0 bases and J by 3 bases, and 9 bases separated the two germline ends. The CDR3 has 14 residues. Germline V gives CDR1 SGHRS, CDR2 YFSETQ. CDR3 region: CASSLVGMEETQYF. CDR3 in DNA: TGCGCCAGCAGCTTGGTCGGGATGGAAGAGACCCAGTACTTC.

The chain recombines TRBV27 with TRBJ1-1; TRBD1 agrees at 9 bases. CDR1 and CDR2 (germline): MNHEY, SMNVEV (reference sequence). V shed 7 bases and J 5 bases; nucleotides not matched to a gene: 11. The CDR3 is made up of 15 amino acids. CDR3: CASTSIGTGSTEAFF. The CDR3 DNA follows: TGTGCCAGCACCTCTATCGGGACAGGGAGTACTGAAGCTTTCTTT.